Listed below are T cell receptor beta chains from one sample, sequenced in a study of vaccination effects on CD4 cells after COVID-19. Generated by immunoSEQ multiplex PCR, the TCRdb table keeps only in-frame clones and is missing some. The sample yields some 68,000 clones, over 70% seen once. Their antigens remain unidentified. The sequencing here drew on CD4+ T cells from PBMCs cultured with SARS-CoV-2 spike peptides, taken before COVID-19 vaccination. All receptors come from a human donor who received a COVID-19 vaccine. The CDR3 runs from the conserved cysteine through the conserved F or W. The order of the fields is D gene, clone size, V gene, J gene, CDR3 DNA, CDR3 protein. The D gene is left open where the match is weak. Not all rows give a size; the values are once, few, many and, for expanded clones, a class.

D gene: TRBD2; clone size: -; V gene: TRBV6-2/TRBV6-3; J gene: TRBJ2-3; CDR3 DNA: TGTGCCAGCAGTTACCCTAGACTAGCGGGAGCGGGAGATACGCAGTATTTT; CDR3 protein: CASSYPRLAGAGDTQYF
D gene: -; clone size: -; V gene: TRBV5-1; J gene: TRBJ2-3; CDR3 DNA: TGCGCCAGCAAACCCCAAGGGGTGATTGTGGATACGCAGTATTTT; CDR3 protein: CASKPQGVIVDTQYF
D gene: -; clone size: -; V gene: TRBV9; J gene: TRBJ2-5; CDR3 DNA: TGTGCCAGCAGCCCGCACGAGGGGCTTGGGGAGACCCAGTACTTC; CDR3 protein: CASSPHEGLGETQYF
D gene: -; clone size: -; V gene: TRBV6-6; J gene: TRBJ1-5; CDR3 DNA: TGTGCCAGCGGGACGGAGAATCAGCCCCAGCATTTT; CDR3 protein: CASGTENQPQHF
D gene: -; clone size: -; V gene: TRBV6-5; J gene: TRBJ1-5; CDR3 DNA: TGTGCCAGCTGGACAGCTTATAGCAATCAGCCCCAGCATTTT; CDR3 protein: CASWTAYSNQPQHF
D gene: -; clone size: once; V gene: TRBV6-5; J gene: TRBJ1-2; CDR3 DNA: TGTGCCAGCAGAGACAGCCCTAACTATGGCTACACCTTC; CDR3 protein: CASRDSPNYGYTF
D gene: -; clone size: -; V gene: TRBV5-1; J gene: TRBJ2-1; CDR3 DNA: TGCGCCATCAGGTGGGAGACAGGCGGTAATGAGCAGTTCTTC; CDR3 protein: CAIRWETGGNEQFF
D gene: TRBD2; clone size: -; V gene: TRBV5-1; J gene: TRBJ2-5; CDR3 DNA: TGCGCCAGCACCTCGGGGGGATCCGCATATGAGACCCAGTACTTC; CDR3 protein: CASTSGGSAYETQYF
D gene: TRBD1; clone size: -; V gene: TRBV28; J gene: TRBJ1-5; CDR3 DNA: TGTGCCAGCAGTTCAAACTATGGACAGGGGGTGGGCGGGGCCCAGCATTTT; CDR3 protein: CASSSNYGQGVGGAQHF
D gene: TRBD1; clone size: -; V gene: TRBV20-1; J gene: TRBJ1-4; CDR3 DNA: TGCAGTGCTAGTAGGAAAGGACAGGGGATCGAAAAACTGTTTTTT; CDR3 protein: CSASRKGQGIEKLFF
D gene: -; clone size: -; V gene: TRBV6-5; J gene: TRBJ1-6; CDR3 DNA: TGTGCCAGCAGTCGGACGGACTATAATTCACCCCTCCACTTT; CDR3 protein: CASSRTDYNSPLHF
D gene: -; clone size: few; V gene: TRBV10-1; J gene: TRBJ2-5; CDR3 DNA: TGCGCCAGCAGGGAAACAGGGCTCCTAATAAAAGAGACCCAGTACTTC; CDR3 protein: CASRETGLLIKETQYF
D gene: -; clone size: -; V gene: TRBV5-1; J gene: TRBJ1-4; CDR3 DNA: TGCGCCAGCAGCTTGGCCCCAAAAGGGGCTGAAGAAAAACTGTTTTTT; CDR3 protein: CASSLAPKGAEEKLFF
D gene: -; clone size: -; V gene: TRBV5-6; J gene: TRBJ1-3; CDR3 DNA: TGTGCCAGCAGCTTGGCCGGCACAGGGAAGTTATACACCATATATTTT; CDR3 protein: CASSLAGTGKLYTIYF
D gene: -; clone size: -; V gene: TRBV5-6; J gene: TRBJ1-1; CDR3 DNA: TGTGCCAGCAGCCGGGGCGGGGAAGGAACTGAAGCTTTCTTT; CDR3 protein: CASSRGGEGTEAFF
D gene: TRBD1; clone size: once; V gene: TRBV10-2; J gene: TRBJ1-2; CDR3 DNA: TGCGCCAGCAAGAAAGGACAGGACTATGGCTACACCTTC; CDR3 protein: CASKKGQDYGYTF
D gene: -; clone size: -; V gene: TRBV18; J gene: TRBJ1-2; CDR3 DNA: TGTGCCAGCTCACCAGAGGAGATGAGTCGGATCAACTATGGCTACACCTTC; CDR3 protein: CASSPEEMSRINYGYTF
D gene: -; clone size: -; V gene: TRBV5-1; J gene: TRBJ1-5; CDR3 DNA: TGCGCCAGCAGCTTCGGGGAAAATCAGCCCCAGCATTTT; CDR3 protein: CASSFGENQPQHF
D gene: -; clone size: -; V gene: TRBV12-5; J gene: TRBJ1-3; CDR3 DNA: TGTGCTAGTGGTCCGCCAAGGGGGGGGGATTCTGGAAACACCATATATTTT; CDR3 protein: CASGPPRGGDSGNTIYF
D gene: -; clone size: -; V gene: TRBV21-1; J gene: TRBJ2-1; CDR3 DNA: TGTGCCAGCAGCTTACTAGCGGGGGGCTATGGCTCCTACAATGAGCAGTTCTTC; CDR3 protein: CASSLLAGGYGSYNEQFF
D gene: TRBD1; clone size: once; V gene: TRBV6-6; J gene: TRBJ2-3; CDR3 DNA: TGTGCCAGCAGTCCCAGAAAGCTACTGGGACAGGGGAGCACAGATACGCAGTATTTT; CDR3 protein: CASSPRKLLGQGSTDTQYF
D gene: -; clone size: -; V gene: TRBV2; J gene: TRBJ1-1; CDR3 DNA: TGTGCCAGCAGTGAACGCCCGGGGAACACTGAAGCTTTCTTT; CDR3 protein: CASSERPGNTEAFF
D gene: -; clone size: -; V gene: TRBV5-1; J gene: TRBJ1-1; CDR3 DNA: TGCGCCAGCAGTATAACAGGGTATGACACTGAAGCTTTCTTT; CDR3 protein: CASSITGYDTEAFF
D gene: TRBD2; clone size: -; V gene: TRBV6-5; J gene: TRBJ2-1; CDR3 DNA: TGTGCCAGCAGCCGAACGGGGGGGCCGGCCAATGAGCAGTTCTTC; CDR3 protein: CASSRTGGPANEQFF
D gene: TRBD1; clone size: -; V gene: TRBV7-2; J gene: TRBJ2-1; CDR3 DNA: TGTGCCAGCAGCTTTAGGACAGGGGGGCTAGGGAATGAGCAGTTCTTC; CDR3 protein: CASSFRTGGLGNEQFF
D gene: -; clone size: once; V gene: TRBV6-1; J gene: TRBJ1-6; CDR3 DNA: TGTGCCAGCAGTGAAGGACTGGGACTTACTAATTCACCCCTCCACTTT; CDR3 protein: CASSEGLGLTNSPLHF
D gene: -; clone size: few; V gene: TRBV6-5; J gene: TRBJ1-2; CDR3 DNA: TGTGCCAGCAGCCCCAAAACAGGGCTCGGCTATGGCTACACCTTC; CDR3 protein: CASSPKTGLGYGYTF
D gene: -; clone size: -; V gene: TRBV5-1; J gene: TRBJ2-1; CDR3 DNA: TGCGCCAGCAGCTTGGATGGGCGGCCTCTATACAATGAGCAGTTCTTC; CDR3 protein: CASSLDGRPLYNEQFF
D gene: TRBD1; clone size: -; V gene: TRBV5-4; J gene: TRBJ1-2; CDR3 DNA: TGTGCCAGCAGTGACAGGGTTCAGGGCTACACCTTC; CDR3 protein: CASSDRVQGYTF
D gene: -; clone size: -; V gene: TRBV28; J gene: TRBJ2-2; CDR3 DNA: TGTGCCAGCAGTCCCCCCTGGGGCGGGGAGCTGTTTTTT; CDR3 protein: CASSPPWGGELFF
D gene: -; clone size: -; V gene: TRBV7-2; J gene: TRBJ2-2; CDR3 DNA: TGTGCCAGCAGCTTATCGTTCCCCGGGGAGCTGTTTTTT; CDR3 protein: CASSLSFPGELFF
D gene: -; clone size: -; V gene: TRBV6-5; J gene: TRBJ2-2; CDR3 DNA: TGTGCCAGCAGAATCGGACTATCGGCCGGGGAGCTGTTTTTT; CDR3 protein: CASRIGLSAGELFF
D gene: TRBD1; clone size: -; V gene: TRBV19; J gene: TRBJ1-4; CDR3 DNA: TGTGCCAGTAGTGGGACAGGGGGCCGATTAAATGAAAAACTGTTTTTT; CDR3 protein: CASSGTGGRLNEKLFF
D gene: -; clone size: -; V gene: TRBV19; J gene: TRBJ2-5; CDR3 DNA: TGTGCCAGTAGTAAAGGGCGGGGAAATGTGGAGACCCAGTACTTC; CDR3 protein: CASSKGRGNVETQYF
D gene: -; clone size: -; V gene: TRBV9; J gene: TRBJ1-1; CDR3 DNA: TGTGCCAGCAGCGTGGCGGGGGTTAACACTGAAGCTTTCTTT; CDR3 protein: CASSVAGVNTEAFF
D gene: -; clone size: -; V gene: TRBV24-1; J gene: TRBJ1-2; CDR3 DNA: TGTGCCACCAGTGATTTCGGCTATGGCTACACCTTC; CDR3 protein: CATSDFGYGYTF
D gene: -; clone size: -; V gene: TRBV2; J gene: TRBJ1-2; CDR3 DNA: TGTGCCAGCCGAATCAGGGATGGCTACACCTTC; CDR3 protein: CASRIRDGYTF
D gene: -; clone size: -; V gene: TRBV29-1; J gene: TRBJ1-1; CDR3 DNA: TGCAGCGTTTTAGGTCTGACTGAAGCTTTCTTT; CDR3 protein: CSVLGLTEAFF
D gene: TRBD1; clone size: -; V gene: TRBV4-1; J gene: TRBJ1-1; CDR3 DNA: TGCGCCAGCAGCCAACCCCGGGACAGGTTTGAAGCTTTCTTT; CDR3 protein: CASSQPRDRFEAFF
D gene: TRBD2; clone size: -; V gene: TRBV4-1; J gene: TRBJ2-3; CDR3 DNA: TGCGCCAGCAGCCAAACCTATGGACTAGCGGGATTCACAGATACGCAGTATTTT; CDR3 protein: CASSQTYGLAGFTDTQYF
D gene: -; clone size: -; V gene: TRBV28; J gene: TRBJ1-2; CDR3 DNA: TGTGCCAGCAGTTATTTTGGGGACGGCTACACCTTC; CDR3 protein: CASSYFGDGYTF
D gene: -; clone size: -; V gene: TRBV28; J gene: TRBJ1-1; CDR3 DNA: TGTGCCAGCTCCGAGACTTCAGGGGCTTTCTTT; CDR3 protein: CASSETSGAFF
D gene: TRBD2; clone size: -; V gene: TRBV14; J gene: TRBJ2-1; CDR3 DNA: TGTGCCAGCAGCCAGAGACCATCCGGCGGGAGGACCGGGATTGAGCAGTTCTTC; CDR3 protein: CASSQRPSGGRTGIEQFF
D gene: -; clone size: -; V gene: TRBV6-6; J gene: TRBJ1-2; CDR3 DNA: TGTGCCAGCAGTTCCCTCCTGGGGGGGAGCTACACCTTC; CDR3 protein: CASSSLLGGSYTF
D gene: TRBD1; clone size: -; V gene: TRBV19; J gene: TRBJ2-3; CDR3 DNA: TGTGCCAGTAGCCCGCTGTCCGGGACAGATTATACGCAGTATTTT; CDR3 protein: CASSPLSGTDYTQYF
D gene: -; clone size: -; V gene: TRBV10-3; J gene: TRBJ1-1; CDR3 DNA: TGTGCCATCAGGGGGGACGGTCCGCAGAACACTGAAGCTTTCTTT; CDR3 protein: CAIRGDGPQNTEAFF
D gene: -; clone size: few; V gene: TRBV6-5; J gene: TRBJ1-5; CDR3 DNA: TGTGCCAGCAGACCGGGGCCTAGCAATCAGCCCCAGCATTTT; CDR3 protein: CASRPGPSNQPQHF
D gene: -; clone size: -; V gene: TRBV24-1; J gene: TRBJ2-3; CDR3 DNA: TGTGCCACCAGTGATCGGACCCCGAACACAGATACGCAGTATTTT; CDR3 protein: CATSDRTPNTDTQYF
D gene: -; clone size: -; V gene: TRBV19; J gene: TRBJ2-5; CDR3 DNA: TGTGCCAGTAGTATCCTAGGCGAGACCCAGTACTTC; CDR3 protein: CASSILGETQYF
D gene: TRBD2; clone size: -; V gene: TRBV5-1; J gene: TRBJ2-1; CDR3 DNA: TGCGCCAGCAACGGGGGGGCGTGGAGCTCCTACAATGAGCAGTTCTTC; CDR3 protein: CASNGGAWSSYNEQFF
D gene: TRBD1; clone size: -; V gene: TRBV24-1; J gene: TRBJ2-5; CDR3 DNA: TGTGCCACCAGTGATTTGCAGGGACAGGGGGGAGAGACCCAGTACTTC; CDR3 protein: CATSDLQGQGGETQYF
D gene: -; clone size: -; V gene: TRBV29-1; J gene: TRBJ2-4; CDR3 DNA: TGCAGCGTTGAAGATATCTCAAGGCCCAAAAACATTCAGTACTTC; CDR3 protein: CSVEDISRPKNIQYF
D gene: TRBD2; clone size: -; V gene: TRBV4-1; J gene: TRBJ2-5; CDR3 DNA: TGCGCCAGCAGCCAGGGGATCCTAGCGGGGGCGCAAGAGACCCAGTACTTC; CDR3 protein: CASSQGILAGAQETQYF
D gene: -; clone size: -; V gene: TRBV4-1; J gene: TRBJ2-3; CDR3 DNA: TGCGCCAGCAGCCAAGGTCTAAGGCGGAGCCTCACAGATACGCAGTATTTT; CDR3 protein: CASSQGLRRSLTDTQYF
D gene: -; clone size: -; V gene: TRBV6-6; J gene: TRBJ1-4; CDR3 DNA: TGTGCCAGTAATTACAGGAATGAAAAACTGTTTTTT; CDR3 protein: CASNYRNEKLFF
D gene: TRBD1; clone size: -; V gene: TRBV7-2; J gene: TRBJ1-1; CDR3 DNA: TGTGCCAGCCGTCTTACAGGGGGTACTGAAGCTTTCTTT; CDR3 protein: CASRLTGGTEAFF
D gene: -; clone size: once; V gene: TRBV7-9; J gene: TRBJ1-2; CDR3 DNA: TGTGCCAGCAGCTTGTACGGGGCAGTAAATGGCTACACCTTC; CDR3 protein: CASSLYGAVNGYTF